This passage covers 2 T cell receptor beta chains from one sample sequenced in a study of graft-versus-host responses after intestinal transplantation. These TCRs' antigens remain unknown. Data came from immunoSEQ multiplex PCR; TCRdb stores just in-frame clones and leaves some out. Of around 97,000 clones listed, around nine tenths are singletons. This specimen was unstimulated CD8+ T cells sorted from spleen or lymph node cells, taken before intestinal transplant. These receptors were collected from a human donor who received an intestinal transplant.

Concerning this clone itself: The identical CDR3 is also encoded by other nucleotide sequences in the sample. This chain joins TRBV27 and TRBJ2-3; 7 nucleotides match TRBD2. This CDR3 is built from 13 residues. V shed 3 bases and J 6 bases; nucleotides not matched to a gene: 3. Germline CDR1 reads MNHEY; CDR2 reads SMNVEV (reference sequence). The CDR3 protein is CASSFGGTDTQYF. CDR3 DNA sequence: TGTGCCAGCAGTTTCGGGGGGACGGATACGCAGTATTTT.

The chain couples TRBV4-1 to TRBJ2-7, with 9 nucleotides matching TRBD1. The ends lost 5 bases at V and 3 bases at J; junction bases unmatched: 11. Germline-derived CDR1 and CDR2 are MGHRA and YSYEKL. The CDR3 length is 16 residues. CDR3 amino acids: CASSVPSGTGIYEQYF. In nucleotides, the CDR3 is TGCGCCAGCAGCGTGCCCTCCGGGACAGGGATCTACGAGCAGTACTTC.